A single sample is the source of the 6 T cell receptor beta chains below, sequenced in a study of blood T cells in healthy people across ages. Through a sample-barcoded 5' primer and a J-beta primer mix, a second PCR was run for about 6 to 12 cycles. One entry per CDR3 protein results from TCRdb running MiXCR on the 5' RACE reads. The table has around 1,700,000 distinct CDR3 sequences, 25% to 30% seen once; the top ten hold less than 9.5%. The sequenced sample was blood. These receptors were obtained from a woman under 40 in good health.

This clonotype was seen many times. This chain links TRBV5-1 with TRBJ2-4; D may be TRBD1 or TRBD2 (7 bases each). Germline loops: CDR1 SGHRS, CDR2 YFSETQ. The CDR3 runs 17 residues. V was cut by 2 bases and J by 7 bases, with 22 bases left in between. CDR3 in amino acids: CASSFRTWGGTENIQYF. DNA for the CDR3: TGCGCCAGCAGCTTTCGTACATGGGGGGGGACAGAGAACATTCAGTACTTC.

In the case of this clonotype: The germline gene is not matched at one end of the junction; a read error may be the cause. V usage is TRBV12-5 and J usage is TRBJ2-3, with D possibly being TRBD2 (5 bases). The CDR3 runs to 14 residues. The germline gives CDR1 LGHNT, CDR2 FRNRAP. CDR3 amino acids: CTSGTQAITDTQYF. As DNA, the CDR3 is TGTACTAGTGGCACGCAGGCTATCACAGATACGCAGTATTTT.

The chain couples TRBV20-1 to TRBJ1-5; weak D call: TRBD1 (6 bases). The CDR3 has 15 residues. V lost 3 bases and J lost 2, with 14 bases in between. The germline V gene encodes CDR1 DFQATT and CDR2 SNEGSKA (reference sequence). The CDR3 protein is CSARLQGHGNQPQHF. CDR3 nucleotides: TGCAGTGCTAGGCTCCAGGGGCACGGCAATCAGCCCCAGCATTTT.

A few counts support this clonotype. CDR3 protein: CASSTEAGTGTDTQYF. Written as DNA, the CDR3 is TGTGCCAGCAGTACTGAAGCGGGGACAGGCACAGATACGCAGTATTTT. The rearrangement uses TRBV6-5 and TRBJ2-3; D is tentatively TRBD1 or TRBD2 (7 bases each). Deletions cut 5 bases from V and 1 base from J, with 16 bases between. The CDR3 has 16 residues. Per germline, CDR1 MNHEY and CDR2 SVGAGI.

This clonotype was counted a few times. The chain carries TRBV5-1 and TRBJ2-2; 8 bases align to TRBD1. This CDR3 has 16 residues. V shed 4 bases and J 8 bases; nucleotides not matched to a gene: 13. CDR1 SGHRS and CDR2 YFSETQ come from the germline V gene. The CDR3 DNA is TGCGCCAGCAGCCGCAGCCGGGACAGGTTCGCGGGGGAGCTGTTTTTT. Its translation: CASSRSRDRFAGELFF.

This clonotype appeared once. CDR3 sequence reads: CASADSNYGYTF. In nucleotides, the CDR3 is TGTGCCAGCGCGGACAGCAACTATGGCTACACCTTC. J is TRBJ1-2 and V is TRBV2; perhaps TRBD1 as D (6 bases). Germline V gene lookup returns CDR1 SNHLY and CDR2 FYNNEI. Trimming removed 8 bases at V and 2 bases at J, with 9 bases between. The CDR3 is made up of 12 amino acids.